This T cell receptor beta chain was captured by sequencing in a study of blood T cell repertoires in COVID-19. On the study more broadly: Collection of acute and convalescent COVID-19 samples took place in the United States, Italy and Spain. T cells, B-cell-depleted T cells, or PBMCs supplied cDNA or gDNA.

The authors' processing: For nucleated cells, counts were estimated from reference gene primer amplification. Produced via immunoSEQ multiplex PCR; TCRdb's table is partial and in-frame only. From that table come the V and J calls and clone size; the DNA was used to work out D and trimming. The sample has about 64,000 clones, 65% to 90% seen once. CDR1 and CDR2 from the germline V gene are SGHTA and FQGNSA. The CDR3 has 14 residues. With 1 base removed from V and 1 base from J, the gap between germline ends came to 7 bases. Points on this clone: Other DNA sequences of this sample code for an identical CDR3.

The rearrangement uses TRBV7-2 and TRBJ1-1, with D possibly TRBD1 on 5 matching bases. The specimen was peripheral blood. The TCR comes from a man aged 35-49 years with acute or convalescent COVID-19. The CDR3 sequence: CASSLEGENTEAFF. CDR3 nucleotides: TGTGCCAGCAGCTTAGAAGGGGAGAACACTGAAGCTTTCTTT.